These 25 T cell receptor beta chains were sequenced from one sample in a study of cytomegalovirus exposure and HLA in healthy donors. Vbeta (60) and Jbeta (13) primers were used in the PCR. TCRdb's copy holds only in-frame clones and misses some; the assay was immunoSEQ multiplex PCR. The sample lists more than 70,000 clones; approximately 63% were seen once. Sequencing used PBMCs. These receptors were obtained from a woman between 50 and 59 years old in good health and CMV-seropositive.

The CDR3 protein is CATSGRESGANVLTF. Written as DNA, the CDR3 is TGTGCCACCAGCGGTCGGGAATCTGGGGCCAACGTCCTGACTTTC. This chain joins TRBV15 and TRBJ2-6; possibly TRBD2 for D (5 bases). Germline V lookup: CDR1 LNHNV, CDR2 YYDKDF (reference sequence). The CDR3 has 15 residues. V was pared by 5 bases and J by 1 base, with 9 bases between.

The genes are TRBV7-3 and TRBJ2-2; TRBD2 aligns across 10 bases. The CDR3 runs 15 residues. J gave up 4 bases and V 5 bases, and 4 bases lay outside the gene matches. CDR1 and CDR2 (germline): SGHTA, FQGTGA. The CDR3 DNA sequence: TGTGCCAGCAGCGGACTAGCGGAGGCCACCGGGGAGCTGTTTTTT. This encodes CASSGLAEATGELFF.

V usage is TRBV2 and J usage is TRBJ1-2; D might be TRBD1 (5 bases). The ends were cut back, 3 bases at V and 6 bases at J, with 17 bases in the middle. From germline, CDR1 is SNHLY and CDR2 FYNNEI. The CDR3 is 15 amino acids. The chain's CDR3 is CASSESGTRTNGYTF. Written as DNA, the CDR3 is TGTGCCAGCAGTGAGAGCGGGACCCGTACGAATGGCTACACCTTC.

The chain is built from TRBV18 and TRBJ1-6; perhaps TRBD1 as D (5 bases). Germline V lookup: CDR1 KGHSH, CDR2 LQKENI. CDR3 length: 15 amino acids. The V gene lost 0 bases and the J gene lost 7 bases, with 10 bases spanning the gap. DNA of the CDR3: TGTGCCAGCTCACCACCTGGGACTCAAAATTCACCCCTCCACTTT. Translating it yields CASSPPGTQNSPLHF. The full variable domain, in which reference TRBV18 and TRBJ1-6 provide the parts outside the CDR3, is NAGVMQNPRHLVRRRGQEARLRCSPMKGHSHVYWYRQLPEEGLKFMVYLQKENIIDESGMPKERFSAEFPKEGPSILRIQQVVRGDSAAYFCASSPPGTQNSPLHFGNGTRLTVT.

The chain has TRBV18 and TRBJ2-7; D unresolved. V dropped 3 bases and J dropped 5 bases, with 8 bases sitting between them. The CDR3 is 12 amino acids. CDR1 and CDR2 (germline): KGHSH, LQKENI. CDR3 DNA: TGTGCCAGCTCACCCATGGCCCACGAGCAGTACTTC. This sequence encodes CASSPMAHEQYF.

CDR3 DNA: TGTGCCAGCAGCTTCAGGGAATACAATGAGCAGTTCTTC. As protein: CASSFREYNEQFF. The V and J genes are TRBV11-2 and TRBJ2-1, with D perhaps TRBD1 (5 bases). Germline values: CDR1 SGHAT, CDR2 FQNNGV. This CDR3 is 13 amino acids long. The V end was cut by 3 bases, the J end by 4 bases, with 7 bases between.

As for this clone: The sample contains more than one DNA sequence encoding this CDR3. The chain joins TRBV19 to TRBJ2-1; a possible D gene is TRBD2 (6 bases). The V gene lost 2 bases and the J gene lost 6 bases, with 14 bases spanning the gap. The CDR3 runs 15 residues. Germline CDR1 reads LNHDA; CDR2 reads SQIVND (reference sequence). The CDR3 DNA reads TGTGCCAGTAGTATACTCGCGGGAAAGGTCAATGAGCAGTTCTTC. This translates into CASSILAGKVNEQFF.

V is TRBV30 and J is TRBJ2-7; TRBD2 matches at 7 bases. J was trimmed by 1 base and V by 3 bases; bases with no gene match: 21. The CDR3 loop spans 19 amino acids. CDR1 and CDR2 (germline): GTSNPN, SVGIG (reference sequence). This CDR3 reads CAWRRGRRLNSGLSYEQYF. CDR3 nucleotides: TGTGCCTGGAGGCGCGGTCGTAGGCTTAATAGCGGGTTATCCTACGAGCAGTACTTC.

CDR3 nucleotides: TGTGCCAGCAGCCTAACAAAGGACAGAGCCCACGAGCAGTACTTC. Protein sequence: CASSLTKDRAHEQYF. The V gene is TRBV13, the J gene TRBJ2-7; the D gene is possibly TRBD1 (6 bases). The CDR3 is 15 residues long. Trimming removed 5 bases at V and 5 bases at J, with 19 bases between. CDR1 and CDR2 (germline): PRHDT, FYEKMQ (reference sequence).

This chain connects TRBV11-2 to TRBJ1-4; tentatively, D is TRBD1 (5 bases). Germline V CDR1 and CDR2: SGHAT, FQNNGV. The CDR3 runs to 13 residues. The germline V and J ends were trimmed by 3 bases and 8 bases, with 10 bases remaining between them. CDR3 in DNA: TGTGCCAGCAGCTTGAATGGGGGGGAAAAACTGTTTTTT. Protein: CASSLNGGEKLFF.

The chain is built from TRBV18 and TRBJ1-3; possible D gene TRBD1, 6 bases. Germline-derived CDR1 and CDR2 are KGHSH and LQKENI. V gave up 5 bases and J gave up 0 bases, with 14 bases separating them. The CDR3 consists of 16 residues. CDR3 nucleotide sequence: TGTGCCAGCTCAAACCGGGACACGAGCTCTGGAAACACCATATATTTT. This encodes CASSNRDTSSGNTIYF.

The chain has TRBV6-5 and TRBJ1-1; TRBD1 matches at 9 bases. J was trimmed by 4 bases and V by 5 bases; bases with no gene match: 8. The length of the CDR3 is 15 residues. The germline V gene has CDR1 MNHEY and CDR2 SVGAGI. CDR3 DNA sequence: TGTGCCAGCAGTCGACAGGGGGTAGTAGGCACTGAAGCTTTCTTT. This encodes CASSRQGVVGTEAFF.

The rearrangement joins TRBV27 to TRBJ1-2; tentative D call: TRBD1 (5 bases). Trimming removed 4 bases from V and 8 bases from J, with 8 bases in between. From germline, CDR1 is MNHEY and CDR2 SMNVEV (reference sequence). The CDR3 is 11 residues long. DNA for the CDR3: TGTGCCAGCAGTTCAGGGAAAGGCTACACCTTC. As protein: CASSSGKGYTF.

The chain joins TRBV19 to TRBJ2-4; no reliable D call. Trimming left V 10 bases short and J 15 bases short, with 10 bases between. CDR1 and CDR2 from the germline V gene are LNHDA and SQIVND (reference sequence). The CDR3 consists of 8 residues. The CDR3 protein is CATLPPYF. The CDR3 DNA reads TGTGCCACCCTACCGCCGTACTTC.

There are a few counts of this clone. Here the CDR3 DNA reads TGCAGCGTTGAACAGCGAACAAGAGATACGCAGTATTTT. It translates to CSVEQRTRDTQYF. The chain couples TRBV29-1 to TRBJ2-3; D gene unclear. The CDR3 spans 13 residues. V gave up 2 bases and J gave up 5 bases, with 11 bases separating them. Germline values: CDR1 SQVTM, CDR2 ANQGSEA.

The J gene is TRBJ1-1, the V gene TRBV28; D is uncertain. The V gene lost 8 bases and the J gene lost 5 bases, with 18 bases spanning the gap. In germline, CDR1 is MDHEN, CDR2 SYDVKM. The CDR3 contains 14 residues. The CDR3 is CASLALWGGTEAFF. The CDR3 coding sequence is TGTGCCAGCCTCGCCTTGTGGGGAGGTACTGAAGCTTTCTTT.

The gene calls are TRBV7-2 and TRBJ2-7, with TRBD1 matching over 7 bases. Germline V CDR1 and CDR2: SGHTA, FQGNSA. The CDR3 runs 16 residues. V shed 5 bases, J shed 1 base, and the junction held 11 bases outside the gene matches. This CDR3 is CASSPPRGSSSYEQYF. CDR3 sequence (DNA): TGTGCCAGCAGCCCTCCCAGGGGGTCGTCGTCCTACGAGCAGTACTTC.

This clone has just a few counts. The chain carries TRBV19 and TRBJ2-1; 10 positions agree with TRBD2. The CDR3 runs 14 residues. V was clipped by 7 bases and J by 0 bases; unmatched bases: 0. Germline V CDR1 and CDR2: LNHDA, SQIVND (reference sequence). The CDR3: CASKRGGSYNEQFF. CDR3 nucleotides: TGTGCCAGTAAGCGGGGGGGCTCCTACAATGAGCAGTTCTTC.

The chain has TRBV25-1 and TRBJ1-4, with TRBD1 as a possible D gene (6 bases). V dropped 7 bases and J dropped 5 bases, with 17 bases sitting between them. Germline values: CDR1 MGHDK, CDR2 SYGVNS. This CDR3 has 15 residues. CDR3 DNA: TGTGCCAGCACCGGCCAGGGGACACTGAATGAAAAACTGTTTTTT. Its translation: CASTGQGTLNEKLFF.

This sequence joins TRBV7-2 and TRBJ1-2; D is unresolved. Germline CDR1 and CDR2: SGHTA and FQGNSA. This CDR3 has 15 residues. Trimming left V 1 base short and J 0 bases short, with 9 bases between. Here the CDR3 DNA reads TGTGCCAGCAGCTTAGTTTTGAGCTCTAACTATGGCTACACCTTC. It translates to CASSLVLSSNYGYTF.

The table lists this clone with a count of one. V and J are TRBV18 and TRBJ2-7; unclear D gene. The length of the CDR3 is 14 residues. Trimming took off 2 bases at V and 3 bases at J, with 11 bases between the two ends. CDR1 is KGHSH and CDR2 is LQKENI in the germline V gene. The CDR3 sequence: CASSPSEFSYEQYF. Here the CDR3 DNA reads TGTGCCAGCTCACCAAGTGAGTTTAGCTACGAGCAGTACTTC.

The rearrangement uses TRBV29-1 and TRBJ1-2; maybe TRBD1 (6 bases). The germline V gene encodes CDR1 SQVTM and CDR2 ANQGSEA. V dropped 2 bases and J dropped 6 bases, with 19 bases sitting between them. The CDR3 is 15 residues long. The CDR3 nucleotides are TGCAGCGTTGAACCTACCGGGCCCCAGGGGCATGGCTACACCTTC. Its translation is CSVEPTGPQGHGYTF.

The chain links TRBV29-1 to TRBJ2-5; TRBD1 matches 10 bases. Germline-derived CDR1 and CDR2 are SQVTM and ANQGSEA. CDR3 size: 13 residues. V was pared by 2 bases and J by 5 bases, with 2 bases of the junction left unmatched. The DNA for the CDR3 is TGCAGCGTTGAAAGACAGGGGGCCGAGACCCAGTACTTC. Its translation: CSVERQGAETQYF.

The chain couples TRBV10-2 to TRBJ2-2, with a tentative D call TRBD2 (6 bases). Trimming took off 7 bases at V and 7 bases at J, with 16 bases between the two ends. The CDR3 loop spans 14 amino acids. Germline CDR1 is WSHSY and CDR2 is SAAADI. CDR3 loop: CASMGTPSGGELFF. In DNA, the CDR3 is TGCGCCAGCATGGGGACTCCCTCGGGCGGGGAGCTGTTTTTT.

This clone appeared once. The chain couples TRBV29-1 to TRBJ1-5, with 7 bases fitting TRBD1. The CDR3 consists of 14 residues. With 6 bases clipped from V and 0 bases from J, the junction kept 5 bases outside the gene matches. Germline loops: CDR1 SQVTM, CDR2 ANQGSEA. CDR3 DNA sequence: TGCAGCGTGAGGGGGCCTTATAGCAATCAGCCCCAGCATTTT. Translating it yields CSVRGPYSNQPQHF.